Listed below are T cell receptor beta chains from one sample, sequenced in a study of T-cell reconstitution after alpha-beta-depleted transplantation in children. TCRdb reprocessed the PCR reads via MiXCR and lists one record per CDR3 protein. The table includes about 460,000 distinct CDR3 sequences, about 10% detected once. This sample comprised PBMCs, mostly from graft donor cells, obtained 180 days after TCRalphabeta/CD19-depleted stem cell transplant. The source is a female patient aged 2 to 10 who had a stem cell transplant for aplastic anemia, so the T cells may come from the graft donor. CDR3s include the opening cysteine and the closing phenylalanine or tryptophan. A D gene is named only where the DNA matches it firmly. Expanded clones are given a class, and other clones once, few, many or no size at all.

j_call v_call cdr3_length d_call clone_size cdr3_aa cdr3_nt
TRBJ2-7 TRBV20-1 15 - few CSASPSAQPTYEQYF TGCAGTGCCAGCCCTAGCGCCCAACCGACTTACGAGCAGTACTTC
TRBJ2-6 TRBV20-1 16 TRBD1 - CSARTGVRSGANVLTF TGCAGTGCCCGGACAGGGGTCCGCTCTGGGGCCAACGTCCTGACTTTC
TRBJ2-2 TRBV5-1 16 TRBD2 - CASSLMLAGGTGELFF TGCGCCAGCAGCTTGATGCTAGCGGGAGGCACCGGGGAGCTGTTTTTT
TRBJ2-1 TRBV18 16 - few CASSPPTALPYNEQFF TGTGCCAGCTCACCACCGACAGCCCTTCCCTACAATGAGCAGTTCTTC
TRBJ1-5 TRBV20-1 18 - - CSASTNEAAYRSNQPQHF TGCAGTGCATCGACTAACGAGGCTGCGTATCGTAGCAATCAGCCCCAGCATTTT
TRBJ2-1 TRBV20-1 13 - - CSALILGYNEQFF TGCAGTGCCCTGATACTAGGGTACAATGAGCAGTTCTTC
TRBJ2-3 TRBV6-5 14 TRBD1 few CASSSSTGTDTQYF TGTGCCAGCAGTTCCTCGACAGGGACAGATACGCAGTATTTT
TRBJ2-1 TRBV6-1 16 TRBD1 few CASNNPGTGSHNEQFF TGTGCCAGCAATAATCCCGGGACAGGGTCCCACAATGAGCAGTTCTTC
TRBJ2-5 TRBV9 15 TRBD2 - CASSVVGGSSETQYF TGTGCCAGCAGCGTAGTTGGCGGGAGTTCAGAGACCCAGTACTTC
TRBJ2-1 TRBV11-3 13 - few CASSTPIVNEQFF TGTGCCAGCAGCACCCCCATAGTAAATGAGCAGTTCTTT
TRBJ1-4 TRBV5-1 14 - few CASSLVGINEKLFF TGCGCCAGCAGCTTGGTGGGAATAAATGAAAAACTGTTTTTT
TRBJ2-7 TRBV25-1 12 - few CASSEYRGEQYF TGTGCCAGCAGTGAATATAGAGGGGAGCAGTACTTC
TRBJ2-3 TRBV5-1 17 TRBD2 many CASSFGGKAGGPDTQYF TGCGCCAGCAGCTTCGGCGGGAAAGCGGGAGGGCCGGATACGCAGTATTTT
TRBJ1-5 TRBV10-3 15 TRBD1 - CAISDSGTANQPQHF TGTGCCATCAGTGACTCAGGGACAGCCAATCAGCCCCAGCATTTT
TRBJ1-2 TRBV7-2 13 - many CASSHDRISGYTF TGTGCCAGCAGCCATGACAGGATTTCTGGCTACACCTTC
TRBJ2-2 TRBV11-2 18 TRBD2 - CASSGRASGRASTGELFF TGTGCCAGCAGCGGCCGTGCTAGCGGGAGGGCCAGCACCGGGGAGCTGTTTTTT
TRBJ2-7 TRBV30 14 - - CAWSVGSSGSEQYF TGTGCCTGGAGTGTGGGGAGTTCAGGGTCCGAGCAGTACTTC
TRBJ1-1 TRBV7-9 15 TRBD1 - CASSLGTGGMTEAFF TGTGCCAGCAGCTTAGGGACAGGAGGTATGACTGAAGCTTTCTTT
TRBJ2-2 TRBV5-1 13 - - CASRLANTGELFF TGCGCCAGCAGACTAGCGAACACCGGGGAGCTGTTTTTT
TRBJ2-4 TRBV5-1 16 - - CASSTWLLDSTNIQYF TGCGCCAGCAGCACGTGGTTGCTTGACAGTACAAACATTCAGTACTTC
TRBJ2-7 TRBV20-1 13 - - CSSWGRTSYEQYF TGCAGTTCATGGGGGAGGACCTCCTACGAGCAGTACTTC
TRBJ2-2 TRBV20-1 14 - few CSAPRDPNTGELFF TGCAGTGCTCCCCGGGACCCCAACACCGGGGAGCTGTTTTTT
TRBJ1-4 TRBV7-1 14 TRBD1 - CASSSDRFNEKLFF TGTGCCAGCAGCTCGGACAGGTTTAATGAAAAACTGTTTTTT
TRBJ1-1 TRBV10-3 16 - few CAISESKGGRGTEAFF TGTGCCATCAGTGAGTCGAAAGGCGGCCGGGGAACTGAAGCTTTCTTT
TRBJ1-1 TRBV15 13 - - CATSTDGRTEAFF TGTGCCACCAGCACGGACGGACGCACTGAAGCTTTCTTT
TRBJ2-1 TRBV5-1 21 TRBD2 - CASSRLDPSSGILFSYNEQFF TGCGCCAGCAGCCGACTCGATCCTTCTAGCGGGATCCTTTTCTCCTACAATGAGCAGTTCTTC
TRBJ2-5 TRBV21-1 14 - few CASIIKGGRETQYF TGTGCCAGCATCATAAAGGGGGGCCGGGAGACCCAGTACTTC
TRBJ1-3 TRBV29-1 14 - few CSVEDRGSGNTIYF TGCAGCGTTGAAGACCGAGGCTCTGGAAACACCATATATTTT
TRBJ2-1 TRBV6-2/TRBV6-3 14 TRBD2 few CASISGRFYNEQFF TGTGCCAGCATTAGCGGGAGGTTCTACAATGAGCAGTTCTTC
TRBJ2-1 TRBV20-1 14 - - CSARDPREYNEQFF TGCAGTGCTAGAGATCCGAGGGAGTACAATGAGCAGTTCTTC